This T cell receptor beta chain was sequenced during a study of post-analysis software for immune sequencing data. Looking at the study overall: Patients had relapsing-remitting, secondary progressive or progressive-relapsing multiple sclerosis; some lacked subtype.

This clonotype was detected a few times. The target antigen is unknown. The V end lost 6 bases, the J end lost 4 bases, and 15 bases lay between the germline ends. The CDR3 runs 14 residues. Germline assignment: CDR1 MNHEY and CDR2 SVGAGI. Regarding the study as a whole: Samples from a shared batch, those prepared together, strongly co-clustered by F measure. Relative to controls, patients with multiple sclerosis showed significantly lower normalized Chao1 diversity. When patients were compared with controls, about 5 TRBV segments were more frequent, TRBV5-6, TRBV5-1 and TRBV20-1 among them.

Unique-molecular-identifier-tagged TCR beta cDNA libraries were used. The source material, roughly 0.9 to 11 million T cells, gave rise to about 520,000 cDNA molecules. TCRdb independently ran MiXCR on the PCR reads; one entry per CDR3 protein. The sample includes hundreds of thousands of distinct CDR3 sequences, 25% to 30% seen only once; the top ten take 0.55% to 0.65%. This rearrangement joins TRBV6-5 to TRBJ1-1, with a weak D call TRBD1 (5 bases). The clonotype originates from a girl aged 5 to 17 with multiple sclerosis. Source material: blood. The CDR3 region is CASSPQVGGTEAFF. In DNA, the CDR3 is TGTGCCAGCAGCCCGCAAGTGGGGGGCACTGAAGCTTTCTTT.